Listed below are T cell receptor beta chains from one sample, sequenced in a study of T cell repertoires in ileal Crohn's disease. This table comes from immunoSEQ multiplex PCR, and its TCRdb copy is limited to in-frame clones, with some not included. This sample has about 8,300 clones, with about 80% found just once. Material for sequencing was ileal tissue. The origin of the receptors is an adult with Crohn's disease. Each CDR3 is given with its conserved first and last residue. Each record gives: V gene, D gene, J gene, clone size, CDR3 protein, CDR3 DNA. The D gene is left open where the match is weak. Clone size appears in some rows only: once, few, many, or a class for an expanded clone.

v_call: TRBV6-6
d_call: .
j_call: TRBJ1-5
clone_size: .
cdr3_aa: CACRGKGNQPQHF
cdr3_nt: TGTGCCTGCCGAGGTAAAGGTAATCAGCCCCAGCATTTT

v_call: TRBV18
d_call: .
j_call: TRBJ1-2
clone_size: .
cdr3_aa: CASSPPGNRDGYTF
cdr3_nt: TGTGCCAGCTCACCACCAGGGAACAGGGATGGCTACACCTTC

v_call: TRBV15
d_call: .
j_call: TRBJ2-3
clone_size: .
cdr3_aa: CATSRDEIGGYGDTQYF
cdr3_nt: TGTGCCACCAGCAGAGATGAGATAGGAGGGTACGGGGATACGCAGTATTTT

v_call: TRBV18
d_call: .
j_call: TRBJ2-7
clone_size: .
cdr3_aa: CASSRLESYGQYF
cdr3_nt: TGTGCCAGCTCACGGCTAGAATCATATGGGCAGTACTTC

v_call: TRBV6-1
d_call: TRBD2
j_call: TRBJ2-7
clone_size: .
cdr3_aa: CASSELAAYEQYF
cdr3_nt: TGTGCCAGCAGTGAACTAGCGGCCTACGAGCAGTACTTC

v_call: TRBV5-6
d_call: TRBD1
j_call: TRBJ1-2
clone_size: .
cdr3_aa: CASSRDPTGYGYTF
cdr3_nt: TGTGCCAGCAGCCGAGACCCGACAGGGTACGGCTACACCTTC

v_call: TRBV7-3
d_call: .
j_call: TRBJ2-7
clone_size: .
cdr3_aa: CASSPQRGQIEQYF
cdr3_nt: TGTGCCAGCAGCCCTCAGCGAGGACAGATCGAGCAGTACTTC

v_call: TRBV19
d_call: .
j_call: TRBJ1-2
clone_size: few
cdr3_aa: CASSIDLAGENTF
cdr3_nt: TGTGCCAGTAGTATAGATCTGGCAGGGGAAAACACCTTC

v_call: TRBV11-2
d_call: .
j_call: TRBJ2-3
clone_size: .
cdr3_aa: CASSPDTTDTQYF
cdr3_nt: TGTGCCAGCAGCCCGGACACCACAGATACGCAGTATTTT

v_call: TRBV7-3
d_call: TRBD1
j_call: TRBJ1-2
clone_size: .
cdr3_aa: CASSLGQGSGYTF
cdr3_nt: TGTGCCAGCAGCTTGGGACAGGGCAGTGGCTACACCTTC

v_call: TRBV5-4
d_call: .
j_call: TRBJ2-1
clone_size: .
cdr3_aa: CASSLDNTLYNEQFF
cdr3_nt: TGTGCCAGCAGCTTGGACAACACCTTATACAATGAGCAGTTCTTC

v_call: TRBV10-2
d_call: TRBD1
j_call: TRBJ2-4
clone_size: .
cdr3_aa: CASGWTGHYKNIQYF
cdr3_nt: TGCGCCAGCGGTTGGACAGGGCATTACAAAAACATTCAGTACTTC

v_call: TRBV4-2
d_call: .
j_call: TRBJ2-5
clone_size: once
cdr3_aa: CASSQDPTALETQYF
cdr3_nt: TGTGCCAGCAGCCAAGATCCCACAGCCCTGGAGACCCAGTACTTC

v_call: TRBV11-2
d_call: TRBD1
j_call: TRBJ2-7
clone_size: .
cdr3_aa: CASSWPGQGQHEQYF
cdr3_nt: TGTGCCAGCAGTTGGCCGGGACAGGGGCAGCACGAGCAGTACTTC

v_call: TRBV5-8
d_call: TRBD2
j_call: TRBJ2-1
clone_size: .
cdr3_aa: CASSLFISGRANEQFF
cdr3_nt: TGTGCCAGCAGCTTGTTTATAAGCGGGAGGGCCAATGAGCAGTTCTTC

v_call: TRBV7-3
d_call: TRBD1
j_call: TRBJ2-1
clone_size: few
cdr3_aa: CASSSGQGPSHEQFF
cdr3_nt: TGTGCCAGCAGCTCGGGACAGGGTCCTTCCCATGAGCAGTTCTTC

v_call: TRBV9
d_call: TRBD2
j_call: TRBJ2-2
clone_size: .
cdr3_aa: CASSLAGTSPGELFF
cdr3_nt: TGTGCCAGCAGCCTCGCCGGGACTAGCCCCGGGGAGCTGTTTTTT

v_call: TRBV28
d_call: .
j_call: TRBJ1-5
clone_size: .
cdr3_aa: CASSPPSIGSINQPQHF
cdr3_nt: TGTGCCAGCAGTCCTCCCTCGATAGGGAGCATAAATCAGCCCCAGCATTTT

v_call: TRBV5-6
d_call: .
j_call: TRBJ2-1
clone_size: few
cdr3_aa: CASSLDREQFF
cdr3_nt: TGTGCCAGCAGCCTCGACAGGGAGCAGTTCTTC

v_call: TRBV29-1
d_call: .
j_call: TRBJ2-7
clone_size: .
cdr3_aa: CSVEEVRGEVQYF
cdr3_nt: TGCAGCGTTGAAGAGGTGCGGGGCGAGGTGCAGTACTTC

v_call: TRBV14
d_call: .
j_call: TRBJ2-2
clone_size: .
cdr3_aa: CASSQVRGPGELFF
cdr3_nt: TGTGCCAGCAGCCAAGTAAGAGGGCCCGGGGAGCTGTTTTTT

v_call: TRBV11-2
d_call: TRBD2
j_call: TRBJ2-7
clone_size: .
cdr3_aa: CASSGSGTSTTGQYF
cdr3_nt: TGTGCCAGCAGCGGATCCGGGACTAGCACTACCGGGCAGTACTTC

v_call: TRBV19
d_call: TRBD2
j_call: TRBJ2-7
clone_size: .
cdr3_aa: CASSIVRTSGSIEQYF
cdr3_nt: TGTGCCAGTAGTATAGTCCGGACTAGCGGGAGCATCGAGCAGTACTTC

v_call: TRBV6-1
d_call: .
j_call: TRBJ1-6
clone_size: .
cdr3_aa: CASSDSRASGIVRSPLHF
cdr3_nt: TGTGCCAGCAGTGATTCACGGGCCTCAGGGATCGTGCGGTCACCCCTCCACTTT

v_call: TRBV18
d_call: .
j_call: TRBJ1-2
clone_size: .
cdr3_aa: CASSPPAEPYGYTF
cdr3_nt: TGTGCCAGCTCACCACCCGCAGAACCCTATGGCTACACCTTC

v_call: TRBV18
d_call: TRBD1
j_call: TRBJ1-1
clone_size: .
cdr3_aa: CASSSRTGGTNTEAFF
cdr3_nt: TGTGCCAGCTCATCTCGGACAGGGGGAACGAACACTGAAGCTTTCTTT

v_call: TRBV9
d_call: TRBD2
j_call: TRBJ2-3
clone_size: .
cdr3_aa: CASSVIAGADTQYF
cdr3_nt: TGTGCCAGCAGCGTAATTGCGGGAGCAGATACGCAGTATTTT

v_call: TRBV5-1
d_call: TRBD1
j_call: TRBJ2-5
clone_size: .
cdr3_aa: CASSVADRASETQYF
cdr3_nt: TGCGCCAGCAGCGTAGCGGACAGGGCTTCGGAGACCCAGTACTTC